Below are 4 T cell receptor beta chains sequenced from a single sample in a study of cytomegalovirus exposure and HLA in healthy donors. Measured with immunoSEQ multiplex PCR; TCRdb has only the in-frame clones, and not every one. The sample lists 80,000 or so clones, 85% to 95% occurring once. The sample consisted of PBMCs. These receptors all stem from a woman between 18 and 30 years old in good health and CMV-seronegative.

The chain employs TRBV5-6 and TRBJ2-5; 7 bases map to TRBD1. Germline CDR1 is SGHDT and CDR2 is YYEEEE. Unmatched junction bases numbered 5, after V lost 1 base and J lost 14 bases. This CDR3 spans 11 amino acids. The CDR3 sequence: CASSLRDRRYF. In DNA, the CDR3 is TGTGCCAGCAGCTTGAGGGACAGACGCTACTTC.

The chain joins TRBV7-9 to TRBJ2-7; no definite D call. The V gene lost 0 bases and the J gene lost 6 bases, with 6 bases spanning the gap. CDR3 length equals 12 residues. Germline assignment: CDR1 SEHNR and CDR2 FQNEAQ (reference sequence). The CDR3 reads CASSLARSEQYF. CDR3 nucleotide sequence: TGTGCCAGCAGCTTAGCTCGGTCCGAGCAGTACTTC.

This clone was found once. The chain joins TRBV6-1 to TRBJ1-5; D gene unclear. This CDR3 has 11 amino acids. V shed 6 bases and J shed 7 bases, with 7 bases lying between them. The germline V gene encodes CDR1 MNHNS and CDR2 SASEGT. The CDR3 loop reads CASSDFQPQHF. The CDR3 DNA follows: TGTGCCAGCAGCGACTTCCAGCCCCAGCATTTT.

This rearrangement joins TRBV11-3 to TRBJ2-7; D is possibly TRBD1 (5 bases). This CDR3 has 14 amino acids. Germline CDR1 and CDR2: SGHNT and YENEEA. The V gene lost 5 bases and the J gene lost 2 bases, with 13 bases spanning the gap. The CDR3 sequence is CASSPGTGTYEQYF. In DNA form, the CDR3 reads TGTGCCAGCAGCCCAGGCACAGGAACCTACGAGCAGTACTTC.